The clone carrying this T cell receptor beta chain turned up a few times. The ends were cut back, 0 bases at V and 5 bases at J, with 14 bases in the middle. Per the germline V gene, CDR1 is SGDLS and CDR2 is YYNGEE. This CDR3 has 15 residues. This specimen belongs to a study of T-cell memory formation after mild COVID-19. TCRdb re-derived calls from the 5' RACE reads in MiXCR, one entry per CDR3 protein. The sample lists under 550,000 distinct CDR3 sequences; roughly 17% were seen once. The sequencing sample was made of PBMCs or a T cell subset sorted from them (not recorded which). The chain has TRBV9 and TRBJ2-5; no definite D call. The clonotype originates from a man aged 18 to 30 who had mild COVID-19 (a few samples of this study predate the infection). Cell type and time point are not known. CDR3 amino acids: CASSVGGSLAETQYF. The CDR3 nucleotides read TGTGCCAGCAGCGTAGGAGGATCACTCGCGGAGACCCAGTACTTC.